This T cell receptor beta chain originates from a study of regulatory T cells in long-lasting Graves disease. Germline CDR1 reads MNHNS; CDR2 reads SASEGT. Trimming pared 2 bases from V and 1 base from J, leaving 7 bases between. This CDR3 is built from 14 residues. This clonotype was recorded at least ten times. CDR3-region Arm-PCR and iRepertoire HTBI primers produced the TCR beta libraries. TCRdb passed the multiplex PCR reads through MiXCR, listing each CDR3 protein once. The repertoire holds hundreds of thousands of distinct CDR3 sequences, roughly 15% seen once, with around a tenth in the top ten. Described time point: newly diagnosed GD, antithyroid drugs for less than 3 months. The TCR library was prepared using RNA isolated from PBMCs. These records were also assigned to another study, of T cells in Graves' hyperthyroidism and ophthalmopathy.

The source is a woman aged 25 to 45 with Graves disease. The specimen was peripheral blood mononuclear cells (PBMCs), collected at new diagnosis, from a patient treated with antithyroid drugs. The chain joins TRBV6-1 to TRBJ2-3; D is perhaps TRBD1 or TRBD2 (5 bases each). CDR3 nucleotide sequence: TGTGCCAGCAGTGAACAGGGAGGCACAGATACGCAGTATTTT. This sequence encodes CASSEQGGTDTQYF.